One sample yielded the 15 T cell receptor beta chains listed below, sequenced in a study of blood T cell repertoires in COVID-19. Using immunoSEQ multiplex PCR, the repertoire was profiled, and TCRdb retains in-frame clones only, with some absent. The sample lists fewer than 400,000 clones, about nine tenths seen once, with about 8.9% in the top ten. Specimen: PBMCs or T cells enriched from blood (not recorded which). These receptors were taken from a woman aged 18-29 years who had recovered from COVID-19.

This chain links TRBV21-1 with TRBJ1-6. TRBV21-1 is given as a pseudogene. The CDR3 runs 20 residues. The CDR3 nucleotides are TGTGCCAGCAGCCCGAGCGGGGCGGAGTCAGTGAGCTCCTATAATTCACCCCTCCACTTT. As protein: CASSPSGAESVSSYNSPLHF.

This clone has a handful of counts. The gene calls are TRBV2 and TRBJ1-2, with 8 bases that match TRBD1. The CDR3 extends over 13 amino acids. CDR1 and CDR2 from the germline V gene are SNHLY and FYNNEI. The V gene end was trimmed by 9 bases and the J gene end by 5 bases; junction bases not matched to a gene: 8. The DNA for the CDR3 is TGTGCCAGTCAATACCAGGGGGCGTATGGCTACACCTTC. Protein sequence: CASQYQGAYGYTF.

The chain joins TRBV7-2 to TRBJ1-5; 7 bases are a match to TRBD1. Germline CDR1 and CDR2: SGHTA and FQGNSA. With 3 bases clipped from V and 5 bases from J, the junction kept 4 bases outside the gene matches. This CDR3 contains 14 residues. The CDR3 protein is CASSLDTGDQPQHF. Written as DNA, the CDR3 is TGTGCCAGCAGCTTGGATACAGGGGATCAGCCCCAGCATTTT.

The chain combines TRBV27 with TRBJ1-1; D not resolved. The CDR3 contains 15 residues. In germline, CDR1 is MNHEY, CDR2 SMNVEV (reference sequence). Trimming removed 6 bases at V and 5 bases at J, with 19 bases between. This CDR3 is CASSPRTFEGTEAFF. CDR3 DNA: TGTGCCAGCAGCCCTCGGACCTTCGAGGGTACTGAAGCTTTCTTT.

J is TRBJ1-1 and V is TRBV28; D unresolved. Looked up from germline, CDR1 is MDHEN and CDR2 is SYDVKM. This CDR3 is built from 15 residues. Trimming left V 6 bases short and J 10 bases short, with 24 bases between. The CDR3 loop is CASRGPGRVDEPAFF. The CDR3 coding sequence is TGTGCCAGCAGGGGCCCGGGGAGGGTTGACGAACCAGCTTTCTTT.

The rearrangement uses TRBV7-2 and TRBJ1-5, with D hard to call. V gave up 1 base and J gave up 7 bases, with 8 bases separating them. Germline V lookup: CDR1 SGHTA, CDR2 FQGNSA. CDR3 size: 13 residues. This CDR3 reads CASSLESGQPQHF. The CDR3 coding sequence is TGTGCCAGCAGCTTAGAATCGGGGCAGCCCCAGCATTTT. Combining the CDR3 with reference TRBV7-2 and TRBJ1-5 gives the whole variable domain GAGVSQSPSNKVTEKGKDVELRCDPISGHTALYWYRQSLGQGLEFLIYFQGNSAPDKSGLPSDRFSAERTGGSVSTLTIQRTQQEDSAVYLCASSLESGQPQHFGDGTRLSIL.

The rearrangement uses TRBV2 and TRBJ1-4, with unresolved D. The V gene lost 11 bases and the J gene lost 7 bases, with 17 bases spanning the gap. The CDR3 has 13 amino acids. Per germline, CDR1 SNHLY and CDR2 FYNNEI. The CDR3 nucleotides are TGTGCCGGGAGGGTCTCCCTGGTTGAAAAACTGTTTTTT. Amino acid sequence: CAGRVSLVEKLFF.

The CDR3 is CASSQTGTSGQETQYF. DNA for the CDR3: TGTGCCAGTAGTCAAACCGGGACTAGCGGCCAAGAGACCCAGTACTTC. This sequence joins TRBV19 and TRBJ2-5, with 11 bases matching TRBD2. The CDR3 spans 16 residues. CDR1 is LNHDA, CDR2 SQIVND, per germline (reference sequence). V shed 5 bases and J 1 base; nucleotides not matched to a gene: 6.

The chain carries TRBV4-3 and TRBJ2-1; 7 nucleotides agree with TRBD2. The V segment lost 2 bases and the J segment 7 bases; nucleotides outside the gene matches: 14. Germline-derived CDR1 and CDR2 are LGHNA and YSLEER. The CDR3 loop spans 17 amino acids. The CDR3 nucleotides are TGCGCCAGCAGCCAACTTTGGCGGGAGCTAGGAATGAATGAGCAGTTCTTC. It yields the protein CASSQLWRELGMNEQFF.

The J gene is TRBJ1-5, the V gene TRBV2; D unclear. The V and J ends lost 6 bases and 3 bases respectively, with 9 bases between them. CDR1 is SNHLY and CDR2 is FYNNEI in the germline V gene. This CDR3 spans 13 amino acids. DNA for the CDR3: TGTGCCAGCAGCGAAACAGACAATCAGCCCCAGCATTTT. Protein: CASSETDNQPQHF.

This clone was counted once. This sequence joins TRBV11-2 and TRBJ1-1, with 8 bases lining up with TRBD1. The V and J ends lost 1 base and 5 bases, in that order; junction bases with no gene match: 12. CDR1 is SGHAT, CDR2 FQNNGV, per germline. This CDR3 comprises 17 residues. The CDR3 nucleotides read TGTGCCAGCAGCTTAGTAATTGGGAGCAGGGGGCCGACTGAAGCTTTCTTT. It encodes CASSLVIGSRGPTEAFF.

The rearrangement links TRBV3-1 (or the pseudogene TRBV3-2) to TRBJ1-2; D not resolved. There are 17 residues in the CDR3. V lost 2 bases, J lost 4 bases, and 20 bases lay in between. Germline CDR1 reads LGHDT; CDR2 reads YNNKEL (reference sequence). Written as DNA, the CDR3 is TGTGCCAGCAGCCAACATTTTCTCCACACCGTCACCTATGGCTACACCTTC. It encodes CASSQHFLHTVTYGYTF.

The chain joins TRBV7-8 to TRBJ2-7; 10 bases line up with TRBD2. The germline gives CDR1 SGHVS, CDR2 FQNEAQ. V lost 5 bases and J lost 6; bases outside the gene matches: 13. This CDR3 region has 16 residues. Written as DNA, the CDR3 is TGTGCCAGCAGCCGTCCCGGGACTAGCGTAATCGCCGAGCAGTACTTC. Translating gives CASSRPGTSVIAEQYF.

The V gene is TRBV5-4, the J gene TRBJ2-1; 10 bases align to TRBD2. Germline assignment: CDR1 SGHNT and CDR2 YYREEE (reference sequence). V trimming: 5 bases; J trimming: 6 bases; junction bases outside the gene matches: 8. The CDR3 spans 15 residues. The CDR3, as DNA: TGTGCCAGCAGTTCTAAGCGGGAGGGCCCCAATGAGCAGTTCTTC. Amino acid sequence: CASSSKREGPNEQFF. Based on the CDR3 plus reference TRBV5-4 and TRBJ2-1, the full variable domain is ETGVTQSPTHLIKTRGQQVTLRCSSQSGHNTVSWYQQALGQGPQFIFQYYREEENGRGNFPPRFSGLQFPNYSSELNVNALELDDSALYLCASSSKREGPNEQFFGPGTRLTVL.

V gene TRBV7-2 combines with J gene TRBJ1-1, with 7 bases that match TRBD1. The CDR3 spans 14 residues. The germline CDR1 and CDR2 sequences are SGHTA and FQGNSA. The V gene end was trimmed by 6 bases and the J gene end by 8 bases; junction bases not matched to a gene: 12. The CDR3 spells CASSLDRIRVEAFF. DNA for the CDR3: TGTGCCAGCAGTCTGGACAGGATCCGTGTAGAAGCTTTCTTT.